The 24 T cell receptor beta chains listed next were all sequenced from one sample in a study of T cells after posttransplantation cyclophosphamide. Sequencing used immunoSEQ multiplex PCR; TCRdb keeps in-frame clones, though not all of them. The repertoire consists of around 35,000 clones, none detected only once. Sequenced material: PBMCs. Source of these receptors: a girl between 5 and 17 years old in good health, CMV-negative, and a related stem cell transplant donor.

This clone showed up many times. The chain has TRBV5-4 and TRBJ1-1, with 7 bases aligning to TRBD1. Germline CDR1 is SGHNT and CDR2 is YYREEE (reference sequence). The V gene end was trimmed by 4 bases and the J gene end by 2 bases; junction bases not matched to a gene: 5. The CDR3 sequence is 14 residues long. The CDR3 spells CASSPTGVNTEAFF. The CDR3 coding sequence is TGTGCCAGCAGCCCTACAGGGGTTAACACTGAAGCTTTCTTT.

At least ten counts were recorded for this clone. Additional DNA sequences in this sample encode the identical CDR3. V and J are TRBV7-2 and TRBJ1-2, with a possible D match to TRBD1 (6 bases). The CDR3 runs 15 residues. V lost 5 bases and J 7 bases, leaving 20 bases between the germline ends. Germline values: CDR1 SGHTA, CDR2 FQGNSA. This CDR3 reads CASSLSQGTISGYTF. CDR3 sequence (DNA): TGTGCCAGCAGCCTTAGTCAGGGGACGATTTCTGGCTACACCTTC.

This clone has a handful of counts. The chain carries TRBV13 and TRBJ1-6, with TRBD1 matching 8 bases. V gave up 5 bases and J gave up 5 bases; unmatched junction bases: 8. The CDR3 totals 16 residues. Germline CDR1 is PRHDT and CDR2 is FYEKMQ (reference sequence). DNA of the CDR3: TGTGCCAGCAGCCTCAATACAGGGGGAGATAATTCACCCCTCCACTTT. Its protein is CASSLNTGGDNSPLHF.

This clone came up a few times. CDR3 sequence (DNA): TGTGCCAGCAGTTTGTCAGGCGATCAGCCCCAGCATTTT. This codes for CASSLSGDQPQHF. The V call is TRBV27, the J call TRBJ1-5; D is undetermined. CDR3 length: 13 residues. CDR1 is MNHEY and CDR2 is SMNVEV in the germline V gene (reference sequence). V was trimmed by 3 bases and J by 5 bases, leaving 8 bases between them.

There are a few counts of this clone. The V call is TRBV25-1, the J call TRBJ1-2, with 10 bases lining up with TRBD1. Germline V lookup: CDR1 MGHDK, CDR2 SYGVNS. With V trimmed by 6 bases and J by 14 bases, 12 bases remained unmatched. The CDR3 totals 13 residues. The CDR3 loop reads CASRSGTGALFTF. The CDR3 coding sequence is TGTGCCAGCAGGAGCGGGACAGGGGCCCTTTTTACCTTC.

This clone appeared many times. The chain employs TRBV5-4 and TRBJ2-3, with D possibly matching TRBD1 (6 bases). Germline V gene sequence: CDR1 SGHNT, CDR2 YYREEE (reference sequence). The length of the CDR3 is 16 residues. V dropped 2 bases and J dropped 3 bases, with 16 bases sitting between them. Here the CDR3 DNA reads TGTGCCAGCAGCTTCCAGGGGAGAGTTGGGACAGATACGCAGTATTTT. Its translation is CASSFQGRVGTDTQYF.

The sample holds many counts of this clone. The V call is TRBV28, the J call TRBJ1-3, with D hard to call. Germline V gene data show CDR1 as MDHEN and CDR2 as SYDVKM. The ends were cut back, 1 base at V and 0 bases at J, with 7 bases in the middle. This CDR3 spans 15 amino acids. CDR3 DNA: TGTGCCAGCAGTTTATCGGAGTTCTCTGGAAACACCATATATTTT. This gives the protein CASSLSEFSGNTIYF.

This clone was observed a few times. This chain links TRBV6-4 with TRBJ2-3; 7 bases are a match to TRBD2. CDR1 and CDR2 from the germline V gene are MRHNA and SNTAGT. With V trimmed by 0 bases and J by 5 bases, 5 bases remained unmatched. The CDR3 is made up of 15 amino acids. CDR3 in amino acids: CASSDSAGEIDTQYF. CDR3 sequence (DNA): TGTGCCAGCAGTGACTCGGCGGGGGAAATAGATACGCAGTATTTT.

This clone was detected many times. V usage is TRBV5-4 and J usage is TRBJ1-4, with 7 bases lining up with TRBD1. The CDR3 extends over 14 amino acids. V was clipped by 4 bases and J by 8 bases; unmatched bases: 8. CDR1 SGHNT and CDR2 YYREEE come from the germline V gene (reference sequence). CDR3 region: CASSRGTVPEKLFF. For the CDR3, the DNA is TGTGCCAGCAGCCGAGGGACAGTACCAGAAAAACTGTTTTTT.

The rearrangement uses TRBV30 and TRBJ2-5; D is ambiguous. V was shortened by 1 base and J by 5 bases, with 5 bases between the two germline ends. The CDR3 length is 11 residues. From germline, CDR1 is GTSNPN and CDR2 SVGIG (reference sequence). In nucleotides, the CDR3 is TGTGCCTGGAGTGCCCGGGAGACCCAGTACTTC. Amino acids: CAWSARETQYF.

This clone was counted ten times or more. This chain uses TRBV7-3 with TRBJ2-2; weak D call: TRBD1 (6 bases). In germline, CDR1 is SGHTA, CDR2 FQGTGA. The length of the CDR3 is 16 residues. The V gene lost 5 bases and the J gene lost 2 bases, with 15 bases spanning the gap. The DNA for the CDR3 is TGTGCCAGCAGCCTGGCTAGGACAGCAAACACCGGGGAGCTGTTTTTT. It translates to CASSLARTANTGELFF.

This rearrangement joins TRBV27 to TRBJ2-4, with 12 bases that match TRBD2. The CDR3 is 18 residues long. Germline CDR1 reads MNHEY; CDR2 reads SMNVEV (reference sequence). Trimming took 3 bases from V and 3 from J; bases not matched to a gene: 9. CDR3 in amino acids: CASSFGLAGGPVKNIQYF. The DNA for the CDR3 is TGTGCCAGCAGTTTTGGGCTAGCGGGAGGGCCGGTCAAAAACATTCAGTACTTC.

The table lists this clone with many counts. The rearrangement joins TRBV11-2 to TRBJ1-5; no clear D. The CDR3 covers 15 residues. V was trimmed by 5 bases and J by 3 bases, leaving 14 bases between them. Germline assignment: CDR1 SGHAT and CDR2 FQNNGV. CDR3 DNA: TGTGCCAGCAGCCCGGACGGGCGGGACAATCAGCCCCAGCATTTT. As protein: CASSPDGRDNQPQHF.

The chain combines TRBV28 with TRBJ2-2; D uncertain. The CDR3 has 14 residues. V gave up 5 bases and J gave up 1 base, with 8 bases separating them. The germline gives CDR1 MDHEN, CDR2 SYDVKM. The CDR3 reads CASSIQMNTGELFF. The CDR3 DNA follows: TGTGCCAGCAGTATACAGATGAACACCGGGGAGCTGTTTTTT.

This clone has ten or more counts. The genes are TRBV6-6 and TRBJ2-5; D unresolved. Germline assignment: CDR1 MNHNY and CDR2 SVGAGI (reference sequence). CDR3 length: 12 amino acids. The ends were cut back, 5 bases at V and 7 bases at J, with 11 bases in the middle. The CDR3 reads CASSRDVRTQYF. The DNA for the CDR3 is TGTGCCAGCAGTAGAGATGTTAGGACCCAGTACTTC.

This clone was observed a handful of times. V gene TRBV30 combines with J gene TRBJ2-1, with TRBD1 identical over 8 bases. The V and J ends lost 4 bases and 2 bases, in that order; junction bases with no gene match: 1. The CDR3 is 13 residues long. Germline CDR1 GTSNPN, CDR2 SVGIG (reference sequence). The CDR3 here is CAWNRGTYNEQFF. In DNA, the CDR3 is TGTGCCTGGAACAGGGGGACCTACAATGAGCAGTTCTTC.

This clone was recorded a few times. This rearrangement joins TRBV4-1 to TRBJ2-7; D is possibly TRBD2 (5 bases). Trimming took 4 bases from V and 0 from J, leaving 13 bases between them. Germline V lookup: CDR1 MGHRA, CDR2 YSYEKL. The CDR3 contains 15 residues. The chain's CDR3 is CASSPHSGDSYEQYF. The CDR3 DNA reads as TGCGCCAGCAGCCCCCACAGCGGCGACTCCTACGAGCAGTACTTC.

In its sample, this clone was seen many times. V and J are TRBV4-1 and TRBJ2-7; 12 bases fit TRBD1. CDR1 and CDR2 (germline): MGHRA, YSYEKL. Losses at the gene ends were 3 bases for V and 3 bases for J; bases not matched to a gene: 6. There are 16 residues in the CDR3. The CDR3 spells CASSQGTGGAHYEQYF. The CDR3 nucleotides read TGCGCCAGCAGCCAGGGGACAGGGGGCGCGCACTACGAGCAGTACTTC.

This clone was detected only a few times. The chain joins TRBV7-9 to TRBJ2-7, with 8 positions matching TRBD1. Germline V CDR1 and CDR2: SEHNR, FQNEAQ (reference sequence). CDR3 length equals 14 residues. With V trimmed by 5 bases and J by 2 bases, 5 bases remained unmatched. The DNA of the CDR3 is TGTGCCAGCAGCCCGAGGGACAGGACCTACGAGCAGTACTTC. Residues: CASSPRDRTYEQYF.

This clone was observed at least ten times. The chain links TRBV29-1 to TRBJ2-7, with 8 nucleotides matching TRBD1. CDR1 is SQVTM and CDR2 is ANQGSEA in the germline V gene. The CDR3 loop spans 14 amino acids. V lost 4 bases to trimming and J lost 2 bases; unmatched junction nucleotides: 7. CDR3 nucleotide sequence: TGCAGCGTTGTCAAGGCAGGGGGCCCCTACGAGCAGTACTTC. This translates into CSVVKAGGPYEQYF.

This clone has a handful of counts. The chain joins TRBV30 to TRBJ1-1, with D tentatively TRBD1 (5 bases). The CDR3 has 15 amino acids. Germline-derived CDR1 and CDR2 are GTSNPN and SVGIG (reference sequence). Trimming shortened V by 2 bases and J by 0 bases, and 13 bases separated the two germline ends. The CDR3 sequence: CAWSYDSTLNTEAFF. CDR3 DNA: TGTGCCTGGAGTTATGACAGTACTCTGAACACTGAAGCTTTCTTT.

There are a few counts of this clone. Here the CDR3 reads CASSQVSDSSYEQYF. The CDR3 nucleotides read TGCGCCAGCAGCCAAGTTTCCGACAGCTCCTACGAGCAGTACTTC. The chain has TRBV4-3 and TRBJ2-7; a possible D gene is TRBD1 (5 bases). This CDR3 contains 15 residues. Germline assignment: CDR1 LGHNA and CDR2 YSLEER. V dropped 1 base and J dropped 0 bases, with 10 bases sitting between them.

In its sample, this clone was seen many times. The chain's CDR3 is CASSQVTGREPTGELFF. The CDR3 DNA is TGCGCCAGCAGCCAAGTGACGGGGCGGGAGCCCACCGGGGAGCTGTTTTTT. V gene TRBV4-1 combines with J gene TRBJ2-2; 7 bases match TRBD2. CDR3 length: 17 residues. Trimming cost V 1 base and J 4 bases; bases outside gene matches: 9. Germline V gene data show CDR1 as MGHRA and CDR2 as YSYEKL.

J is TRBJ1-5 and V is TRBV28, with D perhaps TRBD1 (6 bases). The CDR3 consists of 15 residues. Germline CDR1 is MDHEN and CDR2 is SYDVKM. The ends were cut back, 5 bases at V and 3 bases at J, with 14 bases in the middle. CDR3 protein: CASSRGGQSNQPQHF. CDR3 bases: TGTGCCAGCAGTCGGGGCGGACAGTCCAATCAGCCCCAGCATTTT. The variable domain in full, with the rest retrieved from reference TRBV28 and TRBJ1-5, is DVKVTQSSRYLVKRTGEKVFLECVQDMDHENMFWYRQDPGLGLRLIYFSYDVKMKEKGDIPEGYSVSREKKERFSLILESASTNQTSMYLCASSRGGQSNQPQHFGDGTRLSIL.